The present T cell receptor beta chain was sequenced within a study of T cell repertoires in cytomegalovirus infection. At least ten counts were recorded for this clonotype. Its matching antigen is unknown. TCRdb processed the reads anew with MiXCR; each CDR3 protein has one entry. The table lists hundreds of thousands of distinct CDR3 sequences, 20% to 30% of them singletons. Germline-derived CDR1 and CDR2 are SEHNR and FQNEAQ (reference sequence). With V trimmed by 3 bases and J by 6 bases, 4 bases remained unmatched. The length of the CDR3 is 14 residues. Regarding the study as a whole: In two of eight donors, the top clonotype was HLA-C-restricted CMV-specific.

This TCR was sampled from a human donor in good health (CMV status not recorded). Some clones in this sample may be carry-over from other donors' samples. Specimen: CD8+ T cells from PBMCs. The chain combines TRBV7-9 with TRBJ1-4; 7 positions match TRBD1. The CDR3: CASSFGDRDEKLFF. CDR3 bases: TGTGCCAGCAGCTTTGGTGACAGGGATGAAAAACTGTTTTTT.